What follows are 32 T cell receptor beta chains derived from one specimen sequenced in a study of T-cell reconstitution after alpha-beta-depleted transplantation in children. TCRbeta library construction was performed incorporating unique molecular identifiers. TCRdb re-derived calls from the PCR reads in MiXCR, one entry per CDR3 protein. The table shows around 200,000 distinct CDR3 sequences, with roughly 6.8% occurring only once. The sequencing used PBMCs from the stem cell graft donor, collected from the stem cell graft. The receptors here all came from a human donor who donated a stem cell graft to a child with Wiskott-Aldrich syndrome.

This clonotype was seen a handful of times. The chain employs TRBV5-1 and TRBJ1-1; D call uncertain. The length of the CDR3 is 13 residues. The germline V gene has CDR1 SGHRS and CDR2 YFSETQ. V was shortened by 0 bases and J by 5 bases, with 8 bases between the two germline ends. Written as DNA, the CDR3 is TGCGCCAGCAGCTTGGGTCAGCTTACTGAAGCTTTCTTT. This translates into CASSLGQLTEAFF.

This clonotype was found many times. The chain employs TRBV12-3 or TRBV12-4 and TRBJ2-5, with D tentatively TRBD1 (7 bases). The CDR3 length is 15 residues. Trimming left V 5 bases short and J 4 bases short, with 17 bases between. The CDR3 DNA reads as TGTGCCAGCAGTCCAGGGGGGATAGGGGGAGAGACCCAGTACTTC. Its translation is CASSPGGIGGETQYF.

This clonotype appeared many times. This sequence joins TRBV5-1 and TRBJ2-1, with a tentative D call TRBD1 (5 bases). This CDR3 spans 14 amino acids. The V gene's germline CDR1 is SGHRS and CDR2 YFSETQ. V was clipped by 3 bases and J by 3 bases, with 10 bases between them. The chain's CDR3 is CASSSQGFYNEQFF. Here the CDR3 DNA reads TGCGCCAGCAGCTCCCAGGGATTCTACAATGAGCAGTTCTTC. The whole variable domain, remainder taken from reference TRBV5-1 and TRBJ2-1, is KAGVTQTPRYLIKTRGQQVTLSCSPISGHRSVSWYQQTPGQGLQFLFEYFSETQRNKGNFPGRFSGRQFSNSRSEMNVSTLELGDSALYLCASSSQGFYNEQFFGPGTRLTVL.

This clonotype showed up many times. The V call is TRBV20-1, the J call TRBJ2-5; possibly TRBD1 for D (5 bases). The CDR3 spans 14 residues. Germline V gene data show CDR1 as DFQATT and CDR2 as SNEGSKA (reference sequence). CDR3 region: CSERKWTIQETQYF. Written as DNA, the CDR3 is TGCAGCGAACGAAAATGGACAATCCAAGAGACCCAGTACTTC.

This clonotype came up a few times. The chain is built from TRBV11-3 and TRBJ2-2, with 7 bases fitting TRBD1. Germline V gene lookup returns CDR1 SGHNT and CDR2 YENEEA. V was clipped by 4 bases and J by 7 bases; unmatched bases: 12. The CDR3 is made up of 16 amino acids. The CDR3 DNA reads TGTGCCAGCAGCTCCCCCCTCAAGACAGGGCGCGGGGAGCTGTTTTTT. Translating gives CASSSPLKTGRGELFF.

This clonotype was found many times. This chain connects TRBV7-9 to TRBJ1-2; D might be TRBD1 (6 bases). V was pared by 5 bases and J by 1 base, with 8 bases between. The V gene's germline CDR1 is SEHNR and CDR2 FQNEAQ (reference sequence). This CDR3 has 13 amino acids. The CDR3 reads CASSPDSNYGYTF. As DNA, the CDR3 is TGTGCCAGCAGCCCGGACAGTAACTATGGCTACACCTTC.

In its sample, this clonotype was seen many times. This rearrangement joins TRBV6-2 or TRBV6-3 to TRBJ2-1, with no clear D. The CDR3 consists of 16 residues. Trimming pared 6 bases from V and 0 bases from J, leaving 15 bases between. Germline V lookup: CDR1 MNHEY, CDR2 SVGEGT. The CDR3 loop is CASRRATPSSYNEQFF. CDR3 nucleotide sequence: TGTGCCAGCAGACGTGCTACCCCGAGCTCCTACAATGAGCAGTTCTTC.

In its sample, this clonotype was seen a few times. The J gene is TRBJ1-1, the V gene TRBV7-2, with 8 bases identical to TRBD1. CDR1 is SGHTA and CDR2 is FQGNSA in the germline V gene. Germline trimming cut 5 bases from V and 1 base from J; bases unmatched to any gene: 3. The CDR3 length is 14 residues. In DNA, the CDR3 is TGTGCCAGCAGCCATCAGGGGGCGAACACTGAAGCTTTCTTT. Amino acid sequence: CASSHQGANTEAFF.

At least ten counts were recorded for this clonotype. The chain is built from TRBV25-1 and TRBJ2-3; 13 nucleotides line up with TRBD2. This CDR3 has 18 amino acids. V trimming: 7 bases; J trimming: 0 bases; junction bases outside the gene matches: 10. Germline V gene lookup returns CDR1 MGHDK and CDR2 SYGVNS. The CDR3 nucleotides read TGTGCCAGCAAGTGGGTGGGACTAGCGGGAATGAGCACAGATACGCAGTATTTT. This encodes CASKWVGLAGMSTDTQYF.

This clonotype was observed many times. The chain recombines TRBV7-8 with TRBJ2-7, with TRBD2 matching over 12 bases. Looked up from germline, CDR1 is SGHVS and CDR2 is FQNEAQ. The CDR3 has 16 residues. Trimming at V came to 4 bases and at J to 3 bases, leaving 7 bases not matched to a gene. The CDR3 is CASSSTRTSGNYEQYF. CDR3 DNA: TGTGCCAGCAGCTCCACTCGGACTAGCGGGAACTACGAGCAGTACTTC.

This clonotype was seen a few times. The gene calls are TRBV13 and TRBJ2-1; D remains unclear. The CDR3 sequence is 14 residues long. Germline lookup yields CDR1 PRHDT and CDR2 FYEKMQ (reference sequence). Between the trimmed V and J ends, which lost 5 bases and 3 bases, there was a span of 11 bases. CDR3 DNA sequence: TGTGCCAGCAGCCCCCAGAATCGCTACAATGAGCAGTTCTTC. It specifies CASSPQNRYNEQFF. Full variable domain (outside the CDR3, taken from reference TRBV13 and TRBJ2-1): AAGVIQSPRHLIKEKRETATLKCYPIPRHDTVYWYQQGPGQDPQFLISFYEKMQSDKGSIPDRFSAQQFSDYHSELNMSSLELGDSALYFCASSPQNRYNEQFFGPGTRLTVL.

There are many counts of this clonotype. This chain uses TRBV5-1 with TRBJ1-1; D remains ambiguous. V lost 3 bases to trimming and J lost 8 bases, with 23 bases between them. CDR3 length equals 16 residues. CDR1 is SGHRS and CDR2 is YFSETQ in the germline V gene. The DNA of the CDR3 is TGCGCCAGCAGCTCCCGAGCTGGACCGACAACACAAGAAGCTTTCTTT. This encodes CASSSRAGPTTQEAFF.

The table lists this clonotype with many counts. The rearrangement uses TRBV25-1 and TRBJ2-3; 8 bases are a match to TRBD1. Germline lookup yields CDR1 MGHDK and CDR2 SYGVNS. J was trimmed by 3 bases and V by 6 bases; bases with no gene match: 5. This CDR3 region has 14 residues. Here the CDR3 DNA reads TGTGCCAGCAGAAGACAGGGGCGGACAGATACGCAGTATTTT. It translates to CASRRQGRTDTQYF.

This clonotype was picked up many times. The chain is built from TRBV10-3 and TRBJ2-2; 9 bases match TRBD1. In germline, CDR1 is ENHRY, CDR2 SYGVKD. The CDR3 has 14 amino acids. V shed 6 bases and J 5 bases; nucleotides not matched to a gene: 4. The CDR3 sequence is CAIRDRGATGELFF. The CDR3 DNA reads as TGTGCCATCAGGGACAGGGGTGCAACCGGGGAGCTGTTTTTT.

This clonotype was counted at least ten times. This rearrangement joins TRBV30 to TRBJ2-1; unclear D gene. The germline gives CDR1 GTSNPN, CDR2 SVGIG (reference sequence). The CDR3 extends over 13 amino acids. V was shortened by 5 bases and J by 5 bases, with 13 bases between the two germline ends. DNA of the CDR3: TGTGCCTGGGAGGATCTCCGGAACAATGAGCAGTTCTTC. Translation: CAWEDLRNNEQFF. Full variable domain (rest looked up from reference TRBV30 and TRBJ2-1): SQTIHQWPATLVQPVGSPLSLECTVEGTSNPNLYWYRQAAGRGLQLLFYSVGIGQISSEVPQNLSASRPQDRQFILSSKKLLLSDSGFYLCAWEDLRNNEQFFGPGTRLTVL.

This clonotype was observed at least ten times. The CDR3 here is CASSLPSRVGCNQPQHF. The CDR3 nucleotides are TGTGCCAGCAGTTTACCTTCCAGGGTGGGATGCAATCAGCCCCAGCATTTT. The chain recombines TRBV27 with TRBJ1-5, with D possibly TRBD1 on 5 matching bases. The V gene lost 2 bases and the J gene lost 2 bases, with 16 bases spanning the gap. The CDR3 is 17 residues long. Germline CDR1 is MNHEY and CDR2 is SMNVEV (reference sequence).

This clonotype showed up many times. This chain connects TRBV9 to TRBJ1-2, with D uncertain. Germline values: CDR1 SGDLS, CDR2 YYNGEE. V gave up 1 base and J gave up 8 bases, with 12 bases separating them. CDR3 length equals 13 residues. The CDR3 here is CASSVHLGVGYTF. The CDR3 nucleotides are TGTGCCAGCAGCGTACATCTCGGGGTCGGCTACACCTTC.

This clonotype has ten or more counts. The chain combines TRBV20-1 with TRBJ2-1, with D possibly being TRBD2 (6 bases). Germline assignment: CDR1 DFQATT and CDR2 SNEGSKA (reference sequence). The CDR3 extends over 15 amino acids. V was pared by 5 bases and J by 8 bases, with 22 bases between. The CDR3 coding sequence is TGCAGTGCTCCCCCAGGAGGGGTCCTAGTCGATGAGCAGTTCTTC. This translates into CSAPPGGVLVDEQFF.

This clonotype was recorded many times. DNA for the CDR3: TGCAGCGTTGTATACGAGAATACTTACAATGAGCAGTTCTTC. It yields the protein CSVVYENTYNEQFF. The chain recombines TRBV29-1 with TRBJ2-1; D is unresolved. The germline gives CDR1 SQVTM, CDR2 ANQGSEA. The CDR3 totals 14 residues. V lost 4 bases and J 4 bases, leaving 14 bases between the germline ends.

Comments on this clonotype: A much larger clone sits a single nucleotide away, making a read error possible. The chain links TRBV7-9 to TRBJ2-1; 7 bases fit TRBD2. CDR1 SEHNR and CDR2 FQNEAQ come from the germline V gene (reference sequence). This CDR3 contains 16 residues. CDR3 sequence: CSSMAYGGSPVDEQFF. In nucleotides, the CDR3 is TGTTCCAGCATGGCTTATGGCGGGAGCCCCGTCGATGAGCAGTTCTTC.

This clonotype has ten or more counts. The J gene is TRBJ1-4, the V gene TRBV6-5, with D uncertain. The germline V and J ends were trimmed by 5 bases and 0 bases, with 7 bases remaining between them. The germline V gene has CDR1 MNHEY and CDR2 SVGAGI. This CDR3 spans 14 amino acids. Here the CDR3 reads CASSPQSTNEKLFF. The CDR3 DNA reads TGTGCCAGCAGTCCACAATCAACTAATGAAAAACTGTTTTTT.

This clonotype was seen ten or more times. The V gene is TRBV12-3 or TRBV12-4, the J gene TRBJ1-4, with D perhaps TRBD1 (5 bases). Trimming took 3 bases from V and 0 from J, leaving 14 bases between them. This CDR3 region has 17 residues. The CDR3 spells CASSFSTGAATNEKLFF. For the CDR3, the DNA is TGTGCCAGCAGTTTTTCAACAGGCGCGGCAACTAATGAAAAACTGTTTTTT.

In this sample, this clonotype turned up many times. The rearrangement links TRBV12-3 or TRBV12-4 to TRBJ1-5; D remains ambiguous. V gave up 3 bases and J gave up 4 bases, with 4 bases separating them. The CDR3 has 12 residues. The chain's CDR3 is CASSLMNQPQHF. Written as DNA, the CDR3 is TGTGCCAGCAGTTTGATGAATCAGCCCCAGCATTTT.

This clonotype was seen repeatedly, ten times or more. CDR3 loop: CASSPISDTQYF. CDR3 nucleotide sequence: TGTGCCAGCAGCCCGATTTCAGATACGCAGTATTTT. The gene calls are TRBV6-6 and TRBJ2-3; no clear D gene. Germline assignment: CDR1 MNHNY and CDR2 SVGAGI (reference sequence). This CDR3 spans 12 amino acids. The V and J ends lost 6 bases and 4 bases respectively, with 8 bases between them.

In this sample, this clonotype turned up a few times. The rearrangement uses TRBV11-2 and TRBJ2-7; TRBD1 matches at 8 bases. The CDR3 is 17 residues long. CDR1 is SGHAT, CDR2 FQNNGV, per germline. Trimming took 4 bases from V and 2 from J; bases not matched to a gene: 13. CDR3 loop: CASSSQRDRGHTYEQYF. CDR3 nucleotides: TGTGCCAGCAGCTCCCAGAGAGACAGGGGTCATACCTACGAGCAGTACTTC.

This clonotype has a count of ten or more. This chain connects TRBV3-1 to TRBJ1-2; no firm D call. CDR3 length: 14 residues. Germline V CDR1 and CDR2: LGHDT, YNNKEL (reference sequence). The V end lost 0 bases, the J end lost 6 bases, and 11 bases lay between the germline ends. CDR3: CASSQDVYVHGYTF. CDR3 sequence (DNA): TGTGCCAGCAGCCAAGATGTTTATGTCCATGGCTACACCTTC.

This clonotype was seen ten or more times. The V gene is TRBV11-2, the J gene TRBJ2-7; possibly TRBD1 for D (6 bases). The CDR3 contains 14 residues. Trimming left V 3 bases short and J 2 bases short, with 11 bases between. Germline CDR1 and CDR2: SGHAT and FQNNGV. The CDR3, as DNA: TGTGCCAGCAGCTTTGCGGACAGAACCTACGAGCAGTACTTC. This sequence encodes CASSFADRTYEQYF.

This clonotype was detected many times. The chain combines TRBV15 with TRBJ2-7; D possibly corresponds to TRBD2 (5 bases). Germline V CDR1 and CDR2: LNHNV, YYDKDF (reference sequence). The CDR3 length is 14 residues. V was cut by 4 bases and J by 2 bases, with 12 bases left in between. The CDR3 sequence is CATSTGSATYEQYF. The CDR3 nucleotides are TGTGCCACCAGCACGGGGTCGGCGACCTACGAGCAGTACTTC.

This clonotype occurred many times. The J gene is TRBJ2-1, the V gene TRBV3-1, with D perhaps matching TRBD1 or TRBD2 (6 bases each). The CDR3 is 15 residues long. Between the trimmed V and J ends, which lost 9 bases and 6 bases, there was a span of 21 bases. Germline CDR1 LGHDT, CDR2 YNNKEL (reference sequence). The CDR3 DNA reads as TGTGCCAGTGCCACTTGGAGGGGGGCGGCCAATGAGCAGTTCTTC. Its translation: CASATWRGAANEQFF.

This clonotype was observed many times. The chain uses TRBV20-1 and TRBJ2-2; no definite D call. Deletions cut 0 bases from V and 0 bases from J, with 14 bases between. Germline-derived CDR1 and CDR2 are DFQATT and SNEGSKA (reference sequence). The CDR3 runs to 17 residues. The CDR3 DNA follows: TGCAGTGCTAGAGATGTGCGGATGCTCGCGAACACCGGGGAGCTGTTTTTT. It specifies CSARDVRMLANTGELFF.

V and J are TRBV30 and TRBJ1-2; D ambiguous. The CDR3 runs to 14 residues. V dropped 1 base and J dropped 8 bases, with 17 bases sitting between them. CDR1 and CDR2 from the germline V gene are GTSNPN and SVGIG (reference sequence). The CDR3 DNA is TGTGCCTGGAGTGAGCGAAGATGGCAGAACGGCTACACCTTC. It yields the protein CAWSERRWQNGYTF.

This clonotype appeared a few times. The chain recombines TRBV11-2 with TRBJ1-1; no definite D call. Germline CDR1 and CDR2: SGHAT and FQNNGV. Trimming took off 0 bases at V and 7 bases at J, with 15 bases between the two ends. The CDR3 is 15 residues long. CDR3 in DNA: TGTGCCAGCAGCTTAGATAACCTAGCGGGGATTGAAGCTTTCTTT. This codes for CASSLDNLAGIEAFF.